What follows is one TCR beta chain and its context. Antigen unknown. Expressed TCRB transcripts were sequenced because the entire RNA isolate underwent reverse transcription. Assay: immunoSEQ multiplex PCR; the TCRdb copy retains only in-frame clones and omits some. Of roughly 370,000 clones in the sample, roughly 14% were seen once. This sample was included in a study of beta chain features in type 1 diabetes. This CDR3 has 14 residues. Trimming pared 5 bases from V and 4 bases from J, leaving 14 bases between. Germline V lookup: CDR1 PRHDT, CDR2 FYEKMQ (reference sequence). The study's findings and limits: PCR might pick shorter templates more often, in the same way for patients and controls. Cells expressing TCR highly could be over-represented by cDNA sequencing.

The specimen was naive CD4+ T cells from blood. This receptor was identified in a man aged 30-40 years in good health. The J gene is TRBJ1-1, the V gene TRBV13; a weak D match, TRBD1 (5 bases). DNA for the CDR3: TGTGCCAGCAGCCGCAGGGAAGTGGTCACTGAAGCTTTCTTT. It translates to CASSRREVVTEAFF.